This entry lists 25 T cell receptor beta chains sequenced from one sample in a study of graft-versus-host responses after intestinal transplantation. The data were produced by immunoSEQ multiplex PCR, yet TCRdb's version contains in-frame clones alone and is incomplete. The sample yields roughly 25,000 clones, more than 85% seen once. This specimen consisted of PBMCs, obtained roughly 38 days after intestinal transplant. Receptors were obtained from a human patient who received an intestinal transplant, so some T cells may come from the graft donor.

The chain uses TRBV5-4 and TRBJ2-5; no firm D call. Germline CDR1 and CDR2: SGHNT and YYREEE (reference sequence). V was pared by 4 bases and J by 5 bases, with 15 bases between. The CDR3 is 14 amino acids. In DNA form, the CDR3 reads TGTGCCAGCAGCCTCACCGATCTGCGGGAGACCCAGTACTTC. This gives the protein CASSLTDLRETQYF.

The CDR3 is CASSYPTGENEKLFF. The CDR3 DNA is TGTGCCAGCAGCTACCCGACAGGGGAAAATGAAAAACTGTTTTTT. The rearrangement joins TRBV7-2 to TRBJ1-4; the match to TRBD1 covers 8 bases. V gave up 4 bases and J gave up 5 bases; unmatched junction bases: 6. The V gene's germline CDR1 is SGHTA and CDR2 FQGNSA. The CDR3 sequence is 15 residues long.

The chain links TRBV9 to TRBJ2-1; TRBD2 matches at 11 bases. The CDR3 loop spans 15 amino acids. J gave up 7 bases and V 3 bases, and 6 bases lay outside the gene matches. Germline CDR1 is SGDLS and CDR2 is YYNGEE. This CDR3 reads CASSALAGAGNEQFF. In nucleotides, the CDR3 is TGTGCCAGCAGCGCACTAGCGGGAGCTGGTAATGAGCAGTTCTTC.

CDR3 region: CASSPTGSATNVLTF. The CDR3 DNA sequence: TGCGCCAGCAGCCCCACCGGGAGCGCCACCAACGTCCTGACTTTC. The chain joins TRBV4-3 to TRBJ2-6, with D possibly matching TRBD2 (6 bases). This CDR3 contains 15 residues. Germline V lookup: CDR1 LGHNA, CDR2 YSLEER. V lost 4 bases to trimming and J lost 8 bases, with 15 bases between them.

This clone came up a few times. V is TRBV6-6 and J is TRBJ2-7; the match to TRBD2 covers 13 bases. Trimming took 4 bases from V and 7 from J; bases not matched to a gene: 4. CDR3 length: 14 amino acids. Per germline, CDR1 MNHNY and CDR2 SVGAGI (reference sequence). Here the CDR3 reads CASSLLAGGREQYF. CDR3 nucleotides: TGTGCCAGCAGTTTACTAGCGGGAGGGCGGGAGCAGTACTTC.

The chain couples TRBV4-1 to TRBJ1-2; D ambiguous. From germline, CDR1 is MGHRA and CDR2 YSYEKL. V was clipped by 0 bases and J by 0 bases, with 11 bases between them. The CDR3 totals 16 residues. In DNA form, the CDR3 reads TGCGCCAGCAGCCAAGATCGAACGGGAGCTAACTATGGCTACACCTTC. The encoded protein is CASSQDRTGANYGYTF.

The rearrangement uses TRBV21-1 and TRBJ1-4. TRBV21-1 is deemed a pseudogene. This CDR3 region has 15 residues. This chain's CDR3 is CASSKGKGLDEKLFF. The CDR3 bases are TGTGCCAGCAGCAAGGGGAAAGGGCTGGATGAAAAACTGTTTTTT.

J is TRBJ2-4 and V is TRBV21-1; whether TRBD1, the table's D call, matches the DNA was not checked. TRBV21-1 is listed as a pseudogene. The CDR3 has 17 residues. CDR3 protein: CASSHHQGVLAKNIQYF. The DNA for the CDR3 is TGTGCCAGCAGTCACCACCAAGGGGTTCTAGCCAAAAACATTCAGTACTTC.

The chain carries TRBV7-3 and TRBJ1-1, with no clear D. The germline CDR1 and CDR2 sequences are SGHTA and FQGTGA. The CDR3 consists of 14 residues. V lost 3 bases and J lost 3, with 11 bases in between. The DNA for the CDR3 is TGTGCCAGCAGCTTGGGCCCTACGGACACTGAAGCTTTCTTT. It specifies CASSLGPTDTEAFF.

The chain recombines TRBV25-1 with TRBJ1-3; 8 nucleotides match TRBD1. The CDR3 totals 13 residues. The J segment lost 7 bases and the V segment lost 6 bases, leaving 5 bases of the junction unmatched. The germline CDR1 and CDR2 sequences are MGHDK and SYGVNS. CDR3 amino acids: CASRGQVLNTIYF. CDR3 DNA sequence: TGTGCCAGCAGGGGACAGGTTCTCAACACCATATATTTT.

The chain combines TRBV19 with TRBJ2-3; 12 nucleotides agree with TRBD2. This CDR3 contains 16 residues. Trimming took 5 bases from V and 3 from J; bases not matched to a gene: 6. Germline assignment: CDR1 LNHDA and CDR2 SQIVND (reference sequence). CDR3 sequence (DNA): TGTGCCAGTAGTCTTCTAGCGGGAGGGCTAACAGATACGCAGTATTTT. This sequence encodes CASSLLAGGLTDTQYF. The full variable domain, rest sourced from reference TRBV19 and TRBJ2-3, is DGGITQSPKYLFRKEGQNVTLSCEQNLNHDAMYWYRQDPGQGLRLIYYSQIVNDFQKGDIAEGYSVSREKKESFPLTVTSAQKNPTAFYLCASSLLAGGLTDTQYFGPGTRLTVL.

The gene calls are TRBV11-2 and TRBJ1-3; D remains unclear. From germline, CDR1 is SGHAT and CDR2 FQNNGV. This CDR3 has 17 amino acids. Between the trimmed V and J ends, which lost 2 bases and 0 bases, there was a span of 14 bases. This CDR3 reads CASSLRFNGPSGNTIYF. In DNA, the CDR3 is TGTGCCAGCAGCTTACGCTTTAACGGACCCTCTGGAAACACCATATATTTT.

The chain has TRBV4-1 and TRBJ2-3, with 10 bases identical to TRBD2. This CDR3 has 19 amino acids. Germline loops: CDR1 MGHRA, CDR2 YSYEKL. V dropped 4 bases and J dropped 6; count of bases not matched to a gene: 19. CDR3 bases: TGCGCCAGCAGCCTCTTATTCCCGGGACTAGCGAAAGGGTGGGATACGCAGTATTTT. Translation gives CASSLLFPGLAKGWDTQYF.

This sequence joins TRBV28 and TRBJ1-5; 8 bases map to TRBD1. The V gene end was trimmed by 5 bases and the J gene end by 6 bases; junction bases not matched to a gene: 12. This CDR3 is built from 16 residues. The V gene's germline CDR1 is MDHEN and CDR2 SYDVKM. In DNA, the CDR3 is TGTGCCAGCAGTCCCCCGGACAGGGATGTACGTCAGCCCCAGCATTTT. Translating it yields CASSPPDRDVRQPQHF.

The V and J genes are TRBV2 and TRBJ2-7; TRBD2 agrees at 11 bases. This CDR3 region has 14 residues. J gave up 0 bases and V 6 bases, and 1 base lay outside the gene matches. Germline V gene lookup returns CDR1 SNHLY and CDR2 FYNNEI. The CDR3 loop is CASRGTSGSYEQYF. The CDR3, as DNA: TGTGCCAGCAGGGGGACTAGCGGCTCCTACGAGCAGTACTTC.

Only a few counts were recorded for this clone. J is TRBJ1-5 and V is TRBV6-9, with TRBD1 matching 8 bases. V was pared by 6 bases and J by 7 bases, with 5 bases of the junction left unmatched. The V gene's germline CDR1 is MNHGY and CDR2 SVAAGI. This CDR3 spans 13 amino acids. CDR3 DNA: TGTGCCAGCAGCAGGGGACAGGACCAGCCCCAGCATTTT. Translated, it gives CASSRGQDQPQHF.

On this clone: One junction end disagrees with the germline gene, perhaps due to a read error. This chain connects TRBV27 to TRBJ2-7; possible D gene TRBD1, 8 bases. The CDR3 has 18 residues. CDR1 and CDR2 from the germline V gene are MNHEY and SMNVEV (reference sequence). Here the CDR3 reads CAGSLRGVGAGGLDEQYF. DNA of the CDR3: TGTGCCGGCAGTCTTCGGGGGGTCGGGGCAGGGGGCCTGGACGAGCAGTACTTC.

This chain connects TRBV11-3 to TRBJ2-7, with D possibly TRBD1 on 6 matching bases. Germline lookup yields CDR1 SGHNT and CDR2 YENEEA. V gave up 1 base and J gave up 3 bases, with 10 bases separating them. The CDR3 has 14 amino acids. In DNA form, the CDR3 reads TGTGCCAGCAGCTTAGGGGCAGGGGACTACGAGCAGTACTTC. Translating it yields CASSLGAGDYEQYF.

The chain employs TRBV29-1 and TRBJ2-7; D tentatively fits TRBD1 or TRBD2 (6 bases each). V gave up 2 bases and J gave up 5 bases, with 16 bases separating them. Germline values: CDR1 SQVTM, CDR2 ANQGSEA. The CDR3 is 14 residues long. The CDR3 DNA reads TGCAGCGTTGAATTAGTTGGGGGGCTGGACGAGCAGTACTTC. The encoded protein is CSVELVGGLDEQYF.

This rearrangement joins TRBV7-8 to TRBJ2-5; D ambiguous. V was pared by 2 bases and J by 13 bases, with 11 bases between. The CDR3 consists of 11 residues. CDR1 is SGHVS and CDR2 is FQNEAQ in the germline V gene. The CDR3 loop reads CASSLSGSGYF. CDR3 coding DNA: TGTGCCAGCAGCTTATCCGGGTCGGGGTACTTC.

The CDR3 region is CASSFGGPAYEQYF. CDR3 DNA sequence: TGTGCCAGCAGTTTCGGGGGGCCCGCCTACGAGCAGTACTTC. The J gene is TRBJ2-7, the V gene TRBV28, with TRBD2 as a possible D gene (7 bases). There are 14 residues in the CDR3. CDR1 and CDR2 from the germline V gene are MDHEN and SYDVKM. V was shortened by 3 bases and J by 2 bases, with 11 bases between the two germline ends.

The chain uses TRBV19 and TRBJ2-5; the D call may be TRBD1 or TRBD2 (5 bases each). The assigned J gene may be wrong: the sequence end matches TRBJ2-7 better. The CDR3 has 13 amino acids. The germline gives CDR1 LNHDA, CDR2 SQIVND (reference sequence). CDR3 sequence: CASSTGTGYEQYF. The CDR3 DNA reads TGTGCCAGTAGTACGGGGACGGGCTACGAGCAGTACTTC.

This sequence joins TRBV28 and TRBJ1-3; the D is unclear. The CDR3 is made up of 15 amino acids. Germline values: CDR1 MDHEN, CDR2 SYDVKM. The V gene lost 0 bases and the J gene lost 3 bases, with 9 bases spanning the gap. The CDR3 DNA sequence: TGTGCCAGCAGTTTATGGGGCGGCGGTGGAAACACCATATATTTT. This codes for CASSLWGGGGNTIYF.

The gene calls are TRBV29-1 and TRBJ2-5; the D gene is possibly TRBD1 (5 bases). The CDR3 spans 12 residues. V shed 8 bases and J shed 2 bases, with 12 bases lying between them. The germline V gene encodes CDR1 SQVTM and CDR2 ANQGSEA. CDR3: CSHSGWQETQYF. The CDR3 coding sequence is TGCAGCCATTCAGGGTGGCAAGAGACCCAGTACTTC.

The CDR3 sequence: CASSLSVRRPLGNSPLHF. CDR3 coding DNA: TGTGCCAGCAGTTTATCGGTTCGCCGGCCACTAGGGAATTCACCCCTCCACTTT. The rearrangement uses TRBV28 and TRBJ1-6; unclear D gene. V shed 1 base and J shed 7 bases, with 20 bases lying between them. CDR3 size: 18 residues. CDR1 is MDHEN, CDR2 SYDVKM, per germline.